This TCR beta chain stems from a study of T cell clones after liver transplantation. Study in general: TCRbeta sequencing after a pre-transplant mixed lymphocyte reaction identified graft-donor-reactive clones, later tracked in post-transplant blood. Third-party-reactive TCRbeta sequences from pre-transplant mixed lymphocyte reactions served as antigen-independent comparators. Study results and caveats: Compared with third party-reactive sequences, donor-reactive ones declined more, independent of withdrawal success. Graft donor-reactive T cells possibly entered the graft instead of undergoing deletion.

The CDR3 spans 13 residues. Germline values: CDR1 MDHEN, CDR2 SYDVKM. V was pared by 4 bases and J by 5 bases, with 11 bases between. Remarks on this clone: The antigen remains undetermined.

The repertoire was sequenced with immunoSEQ multiplex PCR; TCRdb's copy has only in-frame clones and lacks some. The sample contains roughly 100,000 clones, about 86% of which appear only once. The material sequenced was CD4+ T cells from blood, taken around 50 months after liver transplant. V usage is TRBV28 and J usage is TRBJ1-2; D is ambiguous. This sequence originates from a human patient who received a liver transplant. Some T cells may have come from the graft donor. CDR3 nucleotide sequence: TGTGCCAGCAGTTACCTCGCGGTGTATGGCTACACCTTC. Protein sequence: CASSYLAVYGYTF.